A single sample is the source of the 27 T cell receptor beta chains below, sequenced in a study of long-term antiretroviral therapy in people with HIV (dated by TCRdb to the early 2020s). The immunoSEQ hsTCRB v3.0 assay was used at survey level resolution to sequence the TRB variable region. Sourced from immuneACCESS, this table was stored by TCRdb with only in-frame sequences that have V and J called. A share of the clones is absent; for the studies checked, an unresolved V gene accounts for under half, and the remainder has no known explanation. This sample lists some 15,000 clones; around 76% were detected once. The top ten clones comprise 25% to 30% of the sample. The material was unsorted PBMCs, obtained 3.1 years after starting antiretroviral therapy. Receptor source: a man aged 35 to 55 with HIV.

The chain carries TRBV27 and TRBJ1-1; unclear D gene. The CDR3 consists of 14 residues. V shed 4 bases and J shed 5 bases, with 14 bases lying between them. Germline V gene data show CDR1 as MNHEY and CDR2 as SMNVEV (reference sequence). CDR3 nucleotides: TGTGCCAGCAGTTCGGGTCTCAAAACGACTGAAGCTTTCTTT. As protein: CASSSGLKTTEAFF.

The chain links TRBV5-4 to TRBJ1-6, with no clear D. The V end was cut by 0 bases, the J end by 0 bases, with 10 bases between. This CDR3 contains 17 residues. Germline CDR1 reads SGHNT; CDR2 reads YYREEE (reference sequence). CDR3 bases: TGTGCCAGCAGCTTGGCCCTGGGAGGCTCCTATAATTCACCCCTCCACTTT. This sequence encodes CASSLALGGSYNSPLHF.

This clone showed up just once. The CDR3 DNA sequence: TGTGCCAGCAGCTTGGTGGGGCAAGAGACCCAGTACTTC. Protein product: CASSLVGQETQYF. This chain links TRBV13 with TRBJ2-5; no reliable D call. Between the trimmed V and J ends, which lost 3 bases and 2 bases, there was a span of 7 bases. Germline assignment: CDR1 PRHDT and CDR2 FYEKMQ (reference sequence). The length of the CDR3 is 13 residues. Variable domain in full (rest from reference TRBV13 and TRBJ2-5): AAGVIQSPRHLIKEKRETATLKCYPIPRHDTVYWYQQGPGQDPQFLISFYEKMQSDKGSIPDRFSAQQFSDYHSELNMSSLELGDSALYFCASSLVGQETQYFGPGTRLLVL.

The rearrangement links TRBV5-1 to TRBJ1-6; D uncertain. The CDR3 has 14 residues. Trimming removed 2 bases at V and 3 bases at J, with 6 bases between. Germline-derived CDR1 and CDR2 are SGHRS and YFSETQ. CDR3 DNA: TGCGCCAGCAGCTTAAACGGCTATAATTCACCCCTCCACTTT. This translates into CASSLNGYNSPLHF.

Here the CDR3 DNA reads TGTGCCAGTCGAGGGGGGATTTACGAGCAGTACTTC. As protein: CASRGGIYEQYF. The chain couples TRBV2 to TRBJ2-7; D could derive from TRBD1 or TRBD2 (6 bases each). The CDR3 is 12 amino acids. The germline gives CDR1 SNHLY, CDR2 FYNNEI. Trimming cost V 9 bases and J 4 bases, with 13 bases left between them.

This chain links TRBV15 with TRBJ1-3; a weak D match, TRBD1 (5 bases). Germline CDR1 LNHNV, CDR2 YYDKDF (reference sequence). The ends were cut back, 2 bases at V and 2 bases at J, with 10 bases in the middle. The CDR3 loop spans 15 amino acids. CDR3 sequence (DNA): TGTGCCACCAGCAGACCCGGGGGGGCTGGAAACACCATATATTTT. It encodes CATSRPGGAGNTIYF.

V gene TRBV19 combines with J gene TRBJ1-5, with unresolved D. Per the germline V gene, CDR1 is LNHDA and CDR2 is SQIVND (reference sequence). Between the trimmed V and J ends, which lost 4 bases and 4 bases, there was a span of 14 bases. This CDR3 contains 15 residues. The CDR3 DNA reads TGTGCCAGTAGTACCCCCGCCACCCATAATCAGCCCCAGCATTTT. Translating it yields CASSTPATHNQPQHF.

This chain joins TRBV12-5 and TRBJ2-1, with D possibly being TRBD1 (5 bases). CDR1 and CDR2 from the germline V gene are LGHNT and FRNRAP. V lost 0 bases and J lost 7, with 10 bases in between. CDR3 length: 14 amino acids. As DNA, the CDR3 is TGTGCTAGTGGTTTGGTTCAGGGTGGGAATGAGCAGTTCTTC. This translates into CASGLVQGGNEQFF. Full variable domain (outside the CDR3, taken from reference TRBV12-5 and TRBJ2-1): DARVTQTPRHKVTEMGQEVTMRCQPILGHNTVFWYRQTMMQGLELLAYFRNRAPLDDSGMPKDRFSAEMPDATLATLKIQPSEPRDSAVYFCASGLVQGGNEQFFGPGTRLTVL.

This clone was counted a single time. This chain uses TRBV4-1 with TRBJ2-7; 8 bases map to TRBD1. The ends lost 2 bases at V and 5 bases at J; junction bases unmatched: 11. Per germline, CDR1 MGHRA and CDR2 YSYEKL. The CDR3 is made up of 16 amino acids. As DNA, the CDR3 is TGCGCCAGCAGCCAAATTCCTACAGGGGGTGCGAACGAGCAGTACTTC. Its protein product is CASSQIPTGGANEQYF.

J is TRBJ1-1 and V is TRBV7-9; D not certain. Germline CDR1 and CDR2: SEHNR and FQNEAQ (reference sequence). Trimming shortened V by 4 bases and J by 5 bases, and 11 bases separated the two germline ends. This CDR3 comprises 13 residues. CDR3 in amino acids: CASSYGRGTEAFF. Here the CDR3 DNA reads TGTGCCAGCAGCTACGGCCGAGGGACTGAAGCTTTCTTT.

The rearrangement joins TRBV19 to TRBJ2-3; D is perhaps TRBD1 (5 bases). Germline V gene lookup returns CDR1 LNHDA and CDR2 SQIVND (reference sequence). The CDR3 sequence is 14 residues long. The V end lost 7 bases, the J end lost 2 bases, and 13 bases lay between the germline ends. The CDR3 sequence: CASKSTENTDTQYF. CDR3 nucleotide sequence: TGTGCCAGTAAGTCGACAGAGAACACAGATACGCAGTATTTT.

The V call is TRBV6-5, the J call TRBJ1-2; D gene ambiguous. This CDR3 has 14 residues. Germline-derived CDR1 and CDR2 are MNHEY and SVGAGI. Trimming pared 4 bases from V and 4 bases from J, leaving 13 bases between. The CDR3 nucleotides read TGTGCCAGCAGTTCTCCAGGTCGGGGCTATGGCTACACCTTC. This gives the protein CASSSPGRGYGYTF.

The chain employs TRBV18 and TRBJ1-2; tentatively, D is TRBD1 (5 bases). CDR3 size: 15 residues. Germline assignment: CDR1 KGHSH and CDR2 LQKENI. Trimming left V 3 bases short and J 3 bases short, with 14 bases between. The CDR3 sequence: CASSPNGGLDYGYTF. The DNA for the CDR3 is TGTGCCAGCTCACCCAACGGGGGATTAGACTATGGCTACACCTTC.

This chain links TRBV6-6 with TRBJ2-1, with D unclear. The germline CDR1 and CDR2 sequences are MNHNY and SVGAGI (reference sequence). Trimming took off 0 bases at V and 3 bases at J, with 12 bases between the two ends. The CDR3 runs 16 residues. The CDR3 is CASSYSEGLSYNEQFF. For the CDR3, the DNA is TGTGCCAGCAGTTACTCTGAAGGTCTCAGCTACAATGAGCAGTTCTTC.

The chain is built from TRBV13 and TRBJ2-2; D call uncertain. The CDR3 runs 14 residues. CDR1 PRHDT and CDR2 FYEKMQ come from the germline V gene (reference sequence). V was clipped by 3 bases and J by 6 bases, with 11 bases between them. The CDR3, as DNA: TGTGCCAGCAGCTTCGACGAGACGGCCGGGGAGCTGTTTTTT. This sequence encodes CASSFDETAGELFF.

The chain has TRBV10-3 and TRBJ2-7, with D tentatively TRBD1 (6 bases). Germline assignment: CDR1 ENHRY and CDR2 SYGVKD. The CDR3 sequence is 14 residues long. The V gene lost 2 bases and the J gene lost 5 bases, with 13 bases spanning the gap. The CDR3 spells CAISETGTPHEQYF. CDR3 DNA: TGTGCCATCAGTGAGACAGGGACACCCCACGAGCAGTACTTC.

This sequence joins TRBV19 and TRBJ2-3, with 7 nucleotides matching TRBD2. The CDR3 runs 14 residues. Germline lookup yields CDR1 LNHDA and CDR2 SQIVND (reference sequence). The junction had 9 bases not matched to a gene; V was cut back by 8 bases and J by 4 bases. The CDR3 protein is CASGRAGMADTQYF. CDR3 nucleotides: TGTGCCAGTGGAAGAGCGGGGATGGCAGATACGCAGTATTTT.

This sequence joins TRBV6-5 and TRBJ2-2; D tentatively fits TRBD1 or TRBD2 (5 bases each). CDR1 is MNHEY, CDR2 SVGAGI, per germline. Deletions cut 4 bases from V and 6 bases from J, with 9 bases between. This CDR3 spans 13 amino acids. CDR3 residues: CASSSQGAGELFF. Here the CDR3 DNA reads TGTGCCAGCAGTTCTCAGGGAGCCGGGGAGCTGTTTTTT.

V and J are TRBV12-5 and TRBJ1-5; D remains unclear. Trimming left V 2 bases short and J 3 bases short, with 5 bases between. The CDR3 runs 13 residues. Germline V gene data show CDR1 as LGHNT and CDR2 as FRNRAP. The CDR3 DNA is TGTGCTAGTGGTTTGAGGCACAATCAGCCCCAGCATTTT. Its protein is CASGLRHNQPQHF.

CDR3 sequence (DNA): TGTGCCAGCAGTCCCTGGGGGACAGCATCCTACGAGCAGTACTTC. This codes for CASSPWGTASYEQYF. This sequence joins TRBV11-3 and TRBJ2-7; 7 nucleotides line up with TRBD1. Germline trimming cut 6 bases from V and 1 base from J; bases unmatched to any gene: 9. The germline gives CDR1 SGHNT, CDR2 YENEEA. The CDR3 totals 15 residues.

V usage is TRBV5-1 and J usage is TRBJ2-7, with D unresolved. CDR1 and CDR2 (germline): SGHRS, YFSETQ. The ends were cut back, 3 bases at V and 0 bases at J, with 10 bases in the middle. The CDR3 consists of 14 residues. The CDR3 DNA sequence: TGCGCCAGCAGCTGGGTGGCGGCCTCCTACGAGCAGTACTTC. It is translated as CASSWVAASYEQYF.

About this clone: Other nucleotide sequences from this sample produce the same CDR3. CDR3 loop: CASSLEGSGNTIYF. CDR3 in DNA: TGCGCCAGCAGCTTGGAGGGATCTGGAAACACCATATATTTT. This chain connects TRBV5-1 to TRBJ1-3; D call uncertain. CDR3 size: 14 residues. V shed 0 bases and J shed 1 base, with 5 bases lying between them. Looked up from germline, CDR1 is SGHRS and CDR2 is YFSETQ.

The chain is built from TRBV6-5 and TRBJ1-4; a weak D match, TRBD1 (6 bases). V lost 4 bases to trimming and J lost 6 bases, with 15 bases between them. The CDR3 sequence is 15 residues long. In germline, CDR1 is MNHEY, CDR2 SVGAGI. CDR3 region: CASSSNRARDEKLFF. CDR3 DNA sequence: TGTGCCAGCAGTTCCAACAGGGCCAGGGATGAAAAACTGTTTTTT.

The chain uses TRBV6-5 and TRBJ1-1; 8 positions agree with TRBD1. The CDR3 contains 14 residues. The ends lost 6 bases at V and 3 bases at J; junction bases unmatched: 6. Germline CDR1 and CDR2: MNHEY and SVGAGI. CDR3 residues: CASSPGQGYTEAFF. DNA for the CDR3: TGTGCCAGCAGCCCCGGACAGGGCTACACTGAAGCTTTCTTT.

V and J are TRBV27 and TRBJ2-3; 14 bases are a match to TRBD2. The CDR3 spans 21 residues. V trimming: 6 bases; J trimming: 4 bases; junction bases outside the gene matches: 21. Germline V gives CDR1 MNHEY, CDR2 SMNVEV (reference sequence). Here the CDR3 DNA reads TGTGCCAGCAGCCCTCTACATGGGGGGTTGACGGGACTAGCGGGGGCAGATACGCAGTATTTT. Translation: CASSPLHGGLTGLAGADTQYF.

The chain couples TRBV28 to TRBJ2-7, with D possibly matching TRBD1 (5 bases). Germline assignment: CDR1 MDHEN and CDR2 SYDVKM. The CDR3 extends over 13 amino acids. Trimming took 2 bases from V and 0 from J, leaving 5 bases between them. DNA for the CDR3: TGTGCCAGCAGTTTAGACAGCTCCTACGAGCAGTACTTC. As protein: CASSLDSSYEQYF.

The CDR3 sequence: CASSPQGSGANVLTF. In DNA, the CDR3 is TGTGCCAGCTCGCCTCAGGGCTCCGGGGCCAACGTCCTGACTTTC. This rearrangement joins TRBV18 to TRBJ2-6; D might be TRBD1 (5 bases). V lost 6 bases to trimming and J lost 4 bases, with 13 bases between them. The CDR3 length is 15 residues. Germline CDR1 and CDR2: KGHSH and LQKENI.